The T cell receptor beta chain described here comes from a study of control samples from healthy donors and cancer patients. Trimming took 6 bases from V and 4 from J; bases not matched to a gene: 7. This CDR3 is built from 16 residues. The V gene's germline CDR1 is MNHNY and CDR2 SVGAGI (reference sequence). TCRdb's table, derived via immunoSEQ multiplex PCR, lists solely in-frame clones and lacks some. The table shows 100,000 to 150,000 clones, with roughly 92% occurring only once. This receptor was taken from a man older than 75 with head and neck cancer. Input material: PBMCs. The gene calls are TRBV6-6 and TRBJ1-6; TRBD1 matches 9 bases. The CDR3 DNA follows: TGTGCCAGCAGATGGGACAGGGAGATTTATAATTCACCCCTCCACTTT. Encoded protein: CASRWDREIYNSPLHF.